This T cell receptor (beta chain) was identified during a study of T-cell memory formation after mild COVID-19. TCRdb processed the 5' RACE reads anew with MiXCR; each CDR3 protein has one entry. This sample has 150,000 to 200,000 distinct CDR3 sequences; about a fifth occur once, and the top ten carry 3.5% to 5%. This clonotype has only a few counts. The CDR3 is made up of 11 amino acids. V was cut by 7 bases and J by 5 bases, with 8 bases left in between. Germline V CDR1 and CDR2: MNHEY, SVGEGT. Sequencing used PBMCs or a T cell subset sorted from them (not recorded which). The J gene is TRBJ2-5, the V gene TRBV6-2 or TRBV6-3; D call uncertain. This TCR was sampled from a man younger than 35 who had mild COVID-19 (a few samples of this study predate the infection). Cell type and time point are not known. The CDR3 here is CASKRVETQYF. Written as DNA, the CDR3 is TGTGCCAGCAAACGGGTGGAGACCCAGTACTTC.